This T cell receptor beta chain was observed in a study of tumor-infiltrating lymphocytes in primary liver carcinoma. With around 490 ng total RNA as template and a constant-region primer, TCR beta cDNA was made. Each TCR beta library was derived from three nested multiplex PCR rounds that employed slightly modified ARM-PCR. TCRdb recomputed calls from the multiplex PCR reads with MiXCR, one row per CDR3 protein. The profile shows some 180,000 distinct CDR3 sequences, roughly 60% of them singletons. Only a few counts were recorded for this clonotype. A much larger clone lies one base from this, so it may be a read error. Extraction also yielded germline DNA, while blood RNA was obtained from unsorted whole blood. The TCR was taken from a man aged 40-49 years with primary liver carcinoma and hepatitis B virus infection. Material: peripheral blood.

CDR3 sequence reads: CASSLSGGTSDTDTQYF. The CDR3 nucleotides read TGTGCCAGCAGCCTGTCGGGGGGCACTAGCGACACAGATACGCAGTATTTT. The chain employs TRBV11-2 and TRBJ2-3, with D possibly matching TRBD2 (7 bases). Between the trimmed V and J ends, which lost 5 bases and 2 bases, there was a span of 20 bases. Per germline, CDR1 SGHAT and CDR2 FQNNGV. The CDR3 length is 17 residues. The entire variable domain, with the rest obtained from reference TRBV11-2 and TRBJ2-3, is as follows: EAGVAQSPRYKIIEKRQSVAFWCNPISGHATLYWYQQILGQGPKLLIQFQNNGVVDDSQLPKDRFSAERLKGVDSTLKIQPAKLEDSAVYLCASSLSGGTSDTDTQYFGPGTRLTVL.